This TCR beta chain was sequenced in a study of human CD8 memory T cell subsets. Findings and limits, study-wide: Minimally overlapping with each other were the repertoires of precursor exhausted and stem-like memory T cells.

Of note for this clonotype: What it recognizes is unknown.

UMI-labeled 5' RACE produced the TCR beta libraries. Each CDR3 protein gets one entry in TCRdb, which reprocessed the 5' RACE reads and gives no DNA. Recorded for this sample: about 18,000 distinct CDR3 sequences. This CDR3 spans 12 amino acids. CDR1 is MNHEY and CDR2 is SVGEGT in the germline V gene. This chain joins TRBV6-2 or TRBV6-3 and TRBJ2-7. The receptor was derived from a human donor in good health. The sequencing input was CD8+ T cells from PBMCs. The CDR3 is CASRREGYEQYF.